These 32 T cell receptor beta chains were all obtained from the same sample, sequenced in a study of blood T cell repertoires in COVID-19. Here immunoSEQ multiplex PCR was the method, and the copy in TCRdb shows in-frame clones only, minus some. Altogether under 60,000 clones are present, 75% to 90% being singletons, with the ten largest covering about 12%. Sequenced: peripheral blood. The receptors shown here come from a human donor with active COVID-19. The donor label of this sample is uncertain.

The genes are TRBV7-3 and TRBJ2-1, with TRBD1 identical over 7 bases. The CDR3 contains 15 residues. Germline V lookup: CDR1 SGHTA, CDR2 FQGTGA. V lost 5 bases to trimming and J lost 2 bases; unmatched junction nucleotides: 6. CDR3 loop: CASSKTGKAYNEQFF. The CDR3 DNA reads TGTGCCAGCAGCAAGACAGGGAAGGCCTACAATGAGCAGTTCTTC.

The chain employs TRBV5-6 and TRBJ2-7; D is unclear. This CDR3 region has 12 residues. The germline V gene encodes CDR1 SGHDT and CDR2 YYEEEE. Trimming stripped 4 bases from V and 7 bases from J, with 12 bases between. CDR3 protein: CASSLGLLEQYF. CDR3 nucleotides: TGTGCCAGCAGCCTTGGGTTACTAGAGCAGTACTTC.

The chain joins TRBV30 to TRBJ1-4; D uncertain. Trimming left V 0 bases short and J 7 bases short, with 6 bases between. The CDR3 sequence is 12 residues long. CDR1 GTSNPN and CDR2 SVGIG come from the germline V gene (reference sequence). As DNA, the CDR3 is TGTGCCTGGAGTGTAGAGGGTGAAAAACTGTTTTTT. It encodes CAWSVEGEKLFF.

The J gene is TRBJ2-5, the V gene TRBV3-1 (or the pseudogene TRBV3-2); TRBD2 aligns across 15 bases. After removal of 2 bases from V and 4 bases from J, the junction contained 2 bases not matched to a gene. From germline, CDR1 is LGHDT and CDR2 YNNKEL (reference sequence). The CDR3 totals 16 residues. The CDR3 coding sequence is TGTGCCAGCAGCCAACGGACTAGCGGGAGGGTAGAGACCCAGTACTTC. Its protein product is CASSQRTSGRVETQYF.

J is TRBJ2-1 and V is TRBV19; 8 bases match TRBD2. The CDR3 is made up of 17 amino acids. Germline lookup yields CDR1 LNHDA and CDR2 SQIVND (reference sequence). After removal of 1 base from V and 5 bases from J, the junction contained 10 bases not matched to a gene. In nucleotides, the CDR3 is TGTGCCAGTAGTATAGCTACCGGGACTAGGGTCCACAATGAGCAGTTCTTC. Translating it yields CASSIATGTRVHNEQFF.

This clone was counted once. This rearrangement joins TRBV5-1 to TRBJ2-1, with 8 positions matching TRBD2. This CDR3 spans 15 amino acids. Germline CDR1 is SGHRS and CDR2 is YFSETQ. Trimming removed 0 bases from V and 5 bases from J; junction bases left unmatched: 4. The CDR3 DNA reads as TGCGCCAGCAGCTTGGGGACTAGCAGAAACAATGAGCAGTTCTTC. Amino acids: CASSLGTSRNNEQFF. Combining the CDR3 with reference TRBV5-1 and TRBJ2-1 gives the whole variable domain KAGVTQTPRYLIKTRGQQVTLSCSPISGHRSVSWYQQTPGQGLQFLFEYFSETQRNKGNFPGRFSGRQFSNSRSEMNVSTLELGDSALYLCASSLGTSRNNEQFFGPGTRLTVL.

The chain employs TRBV19 and TRBJ2-5, with D perhaps matching TRBD2 (5 bases). Trimming cost V 5 bases and J 5 bases, with 9 bases left between them. The CDR3 sequence is 12 residues long. Germline V lookup: CDR1 LNHDA, CDR2 SQIVND (reference sequence). The CDR3 spells CASSSPGETQYF. CDR3 in DNA: TGTGCCAGTAGTTCGCCGGGGGAGACCCAGTACTTC.

The V gene is TRBV10-2, the J gene TRBJ2-2; 10 nucleotides line up with TRBD2. CDR3 length: 14 amino acids. CDR1 WSHSY and CDR2 SAAADI come from the germline V gene. The ends lost 6 bases at V and 3 bases at J; junction bases unmatched: 1. The chain's CDR3 is CASRLAGYTGELFF. DNA of the CDR3: TGCGCCAGCAGACTAGCGGGGTACACCGGGGAGCTGTTTTTT.

The V gene is TRBV5-5, the J gene TRBJ2-7; D remains unclear. The V and J ends lost 4 bases and 0 bases respectively, with 11 bases between them. The CDR3 has 14 residues. Germline CDR1 is SGHKS and CDR2 is YYEKEE (reference sequence). CDR3 protein: CASSRDFYSYEQYF. The CDR3 DNA sequence: TGTGCCAGCAGCCGTGACTTTTACTCCTACGAGCAGTACTTC.

This chain links TRBV5-1 with TRBJ1-4; 7 positions agree with TRBD1. The CDR3 runs to 14 residues. V lost 4 bases, J lost 8 bases, and 8 bases stayed unmatched. Germline loops: CDR1 SGHRS, CDR2 YFSETQ. CDR3 sequence: CASSMREQGEKLFF. The CDR3 bases are TGCGCCAGCAGCATGCGCGAACAGGGGGAAAAACTGTTTTTT.

The gene calls are TRBV5-4 and TRBJ2-7; TRBD2 might be the D (6 bases). V lost 1 base and J lost 0, with 11 bases in between. There are 15 residues in the CDR3. The germline gives CDR1 SGHNT, CDR2 YYREEE (reference sequence). The CDR3 bases are TGTGCCAGCAGCTTGCGGGCGGGGAGCTCCTACGAGCAGTACTTC. Its protein is CASSLRAGSSYEQYF.

There are a few counts of this clone. The J gene is TRBJ2-3, the V gene TRBV5-6; D remains ambiguous. The CDR3 has 12 amino acids. V lost 0 bases to trimming and J lost 4 bases, with 3 bases between them. Germline V gives CDR1 SGHDT, CDR2 YYEEEE. The CDR3 nucleotides read TGTGCCAGCAGCTTGGTCGCAGATACGCAGTATTTT. Translating gives CASSLVADTQYF.

The J gene is TRBJ2-1, the V gene TRBV7-6; a weak D match, TRBD1 (6 bases). The CDR3 extends over 16 amino acids. Trimming removed 0 bases from V and 0 bases from J, with 9 bases in between. Germline V gene sequence: CDR1 SGHVS, CDR2 FNYEAQ. The DNA of the CDR3 is TGTGCCAGCAGCTTAGCGGACAGAGTCTCCTACAATGAGCAGTTCTTC. Protein: CASSLADRVSYNEQFF. Full variable domain (missing parts from reference TRBV7-6 and TRBJ2-1): GAGVSQSPRYKVTKRGQDVALRCDPISGHVSLYWYRQALGQGPEFLTYFNYEAQQDKSGLPNDRFSAERPEGSISTLTIQRTEQRDSAMYRCASSLADRVSYNEQFFGPGTRLTVL.

This chain links TRBV2 with TRBJ2-7; unclear D gene. Trimming removed 0 bases from V and 6 bases from J, with 12 bases in between. The CDR3 is 14 residues long. Germline V gene data show CDR1 as SNHLY and CDR2 as FYNNEI. CDR3 sequence reads: CASSEAQLISEQYF. The CDR3 coding sequence is TGTGCCAGCAGTGAAGCTCAACTGATCTCCGAGCAGTACTTC.

This chain joins TRBV29-1 and TRBJ1-5, with a possible D match to TRBD1 (6 bases). The V end was cut by 4 bases, the J end by 5 bases, with 15 bases between. Looked up from germline, CDR1 is SQVTM and CDR2 is ANQGSEA. CDR3 length: 14 amino acids. CDR3 region: CSVVSGAHDQPQHF. CDR3 coding DNA: TGCAGCGTTGTATCAGGGGCCCACGATCAGCCCCAGCATTTT.

The chain carries TRBV5-4 and TRBJ1-2; D gene uncertain. The CDR3 loop spans 13 amino acids. Trimming removed 0 bases at V and 2 bases at J, with 5 bases between. Germline V gene sequence: CDR1 SGHNT, CDR2 YYREEE (reference sequence). The CDR3 DNA sequence: TGTGCCAGCAGCTTGGCTGAGAACTATGGCTACACCTTC. Its translation: CASSLAENYGYTF.

The chain joins TRBV6-5 to TRBJ2-1; D might be TRBD2 (5 bases). This CDR3 has 15 residues. Trimming shortened V by 7 bases and J by 8 bases, and 21 bases separated the two germline ends. From germline, CDR1 is MNHEY and CDR2 SVGAGI. The CDR3 region has the DNA TGTGCCAGCACCTCCGGATGGGGAGTGAACGATGAGCAGTTCTTC. Protein product: CASTSGWGVNDEQFF.

This clone was picked up one time. The chain employs TRBV18 and TRBJ2-2; D unclear. The V gene lost 3 bases and the J gene lost 4 bases, with 6 bases spanning the gap. The CDR3 has 13 residues. The germline V gene has CDR1 KGHSH and CDR2 LQKENI. The CDR3 sequence: CASSPEPTGELFF. As DNA, the CDR3 is TGTGCCAGCTCACCGGAGCCCACCGGGGAGCTGTTTTTT.

The rearrangement joins TRBV11-3 to TRBJ2-1; 7 bases line up with TRBD2. The CDR3 has 15 residues. V dropped 6 bases and J dropped 0; count of bases not matched to a gene: 5. The germline V gene encodes CDR1 SGHNT and CDR2 YENEEA. The CDR3 DNA reads TGTGCCAGCAGGGGACTACACAGCTCCTACAATGAGCAGTTCTTC. Protein product: CASRGLHSSYNEQFF.

V gene TRBV7-6 combines with J gene TRBJ2-1, with 9 bases identical to TRBD2. CDR3 length equals 18 residues. The V gene's germline CDR1 is SGHVS and CDR2 FNYEAQ. Unmatched junction bases numbered 6, after V lost 0 bases and J lost 0 bases. CDR3: CASSLASGGLSSYNEQFF. The DNA of the CDR3 is TGTGCCAGCAGCTTAGCTAGCGGGGGCCTAAGCTCCTACAATGAGCAGTTCTTC. The variable domain in full, with the rest retrieved from reference TRBV7-6 and TRBJ2-1, is GAGVSQSPRYKVTKRGQDVALRCDPISGHVSLYWYRQALGQGPEFLTYFNYEAQQDKSGLPNDRFSAERPEGSISTLTIQRTEQRDSAMYRCASSLASGGLSSYNEQFFGPGTRLTVL.

This clone was picked up one time. J is TRBJ1-6 and V is TRBV11-3, with D perhaps TRBD1 (5 bases). The ends were cut back, 1 base at V and 4 bases at J, with 8 bases in the middle. CDR1 SGHNT and CDR2 YENEEA come from the germline V gene. This CDR3 is 15 amino acids long. The CDR3 DNA sequence: TGTGCCAGCAGCTTAGCGGGGGGGTATAATTCACCCCTCCACTTT. Translating it yields CASSLAGGYNSPLHF.

The chain is built from TRBV5-1 and TRBJ2-1; the D gene is possibly TRBD2 (5 bases). Deletions cut 4 bases from V and 2 bases from J, with 13 bases between. Germline V gives CDR1 SGHRS, CDR2 YFSETQ. The CDR3 has 15 amino acids. CDR3 DNA: TGCGCCAGCAGCGTCCGGACGGGAACCTACAATGAGCAGTTCTTC. Translated: CASSVRTGTYNEQFF.

DNA for the CDR3: TGTGCCACTCTTGGGGGGGCCAGCTGGGCCAACGTCCTGACTTTC. It encodes CATLGGASWANVLTF. The chain combines TRBV15 with TRBJ2-6; weak D call: TRBD2 (7 bases). CDR1 is LNHNV and CDR2 is YYDKDF in the germline V gene (reference sequence). The V end was cut by 9 bases, the J end by 5 bases, with 17 bases between. The CDR3 sequence is 15 residues long.

The chain is built from TRBV9 and TRBJ1-2; perhaps TRBD1 as D (5 bases). CDR1 is SGDLS, CDR2 YYNGEE, per germline. Trimming shortened V by 0 bases and J by 3 bases, and 9 bases separated the two germline ends. This CDR3 has 14 residues. CDR3 coding DNA: TGTGCCAGCAGCGTAGCCGCAGGGTACTATGGCTACACCTTC. It encodes CASSVAAGYYGYTF.

The chain employs TRBV20-1 and TRBJ2-5, with D uncertain. The CDR3 loop spans 11 amino acids. The germline V gene has CDR1 DFQATT and CDR2 SNEGSKA (reference sequence). Trimming removed 5 bases at V and 3 bases at J, with 7 bases between. The CDR3 DNA is TGCAGTGCTTACTTCAAAGAGACCCAGTACTTC. Translated: CSAYFKETQYF.

Only a few counts were recorded for this clone. The V and J genes are TRBV7-3 and TRBJ2-3; 8 bases agree with TRBD1. Trimming took 5 bases from V and 10 from J; bases not matched to a gene: 5. This CDR3 spans 12 amino acids. Germline loops: CDR1 SGHTA, CDR2 FQGTGA. CDR3 sequence: CASSPKQGAQYF. The DNA of the CDR3 is TGTGCCAGCAGCCCAAAACAGGGGGCGCAGTATTTT.

With respect to this clone: The identical CDR3 is also encoded by other nucleotide sequences in the sample. The V and J genes are TRBV10-3 and TRBJ1-1; 7 nucleotides line up with TRBD1. With V trimmed by 4 bases and J by 2 bases, 4 bases remained unmatched. CDR3 length equals 14 residues. Germline CDR1 and CDR2: ENHRY and SYGVKD. In nucleotides, the CDR3 is TGTGCCATCAGTGGACAGGGTCTCAACACTGAAGCTTTCTTT. It encodes CAISGQGLNTEAFF.

The rearrangement joins TRBV27 to TRBJ1-1; D unclear. Trimming pared 0 bases from V and 3 bases from J, leaving 11 bases between. Germline CDR1 and CDR2: MNHEY and SMNVEV (reference sequence). The CDR3 consists of 15 residues. The CDR3 sequence: CASSLSPGADTEAFF. In DNA form, the CDR3 reads TGTGCCAGCAGTTTATCCCCTGGTGCGGACACTGAAGCTTTCTTT.

This clone has just one count. V gene TRBV24-1 combines with J gene TRBJ2-1, with a weak D call TRBD1 (5 bases). Trimming pared 4 bases from V and 6 bases from J, leaving 12 bases between. This CDR3 region has 14 residues. Germline V gene data show CDR1 as KGHDR and CDR2 as SFDVKD. For the CDR3, the DNA is TGTGCCACCAGTGACCGAAGCCAGGGCAATGAGCAGTTCTTC. Translating gives CATSDRSQGNEQFF.

This chain links TRBV18 with TRBJ2-7, with a possible D match to TRBD1 (6 bases). CDR3 size: 14 residues. Germline V lookup: CDR1 KGHSH, CDR2 LQKENI. With 2 bases removed from V and 3 bases from J, the gap between germline ends came to 11 bases. CDR3 loop: CASSPGTSVYEQYF. The CDR3 DNA follows: TGTGCCAGCTCACCAGGGACATCCGTCTACGAGCAGTACTTC.

V and J are TRBV5-1 and TRBJ2-1; 8 bases align to TRBD1. The germline gives CDR1 SGHRS, CDR2 YFSETQ. The CDR3 runs to 15 residues. V lost 0 bases, J lost 6 bases, and 5 bases stayed unmatched. CDR3 residues: CASSLEPGGRNEQFF. CDR3 bases: TGCGCCAGCAGCTTGGAGCCAGGGGGCCGCAATGAGCAGTTCTTC. The entire variable domain, with the rest obtained from reference TRBV5-1 and TRBJ2-1, is as follows: KAGVTQTPRYLIKTRGQQVTLSCSPISGHRSVSWYQQTPGQGLQFLFEYFSETQRNKGNFPGRFSGRQFSNSRSEMNVSTLELGDSALYLCASSLEPGGRNEQFFGPGTRLTVL.

This chain joins TRBV28 and TRBJ2-5; 11 positions agree with TRBD2. The length of the CDR3 is 15 residues. Germline values: CDR1 MDHEN, CDR2 SYDVKM. V lost 6 bases, J lost 2 bases, and 5 bases stayed unmatched. DNA for the CDR3: TGTGCCAGCAGGCGGACTAGCGGGTCTCAAGAGACCCAGTACTTC. Translation: CASRRTSGSQETQYF.